These 18 T cell receptor beta chains were sequenced from one sample in a study of identical twins. TCRdb reprocessed the 5' RACE reads with MiXCR, giving one entry per CDR3 protein. The sample records around 1.7 million distinct CDR3 sequences, around 29% being singletons. Material: cord blood. The origin of the receptors is a newborn girl in good health.

The chain links TRBV12-3 or TRBV12-4 to TRBJ2-7; D remains ambiguous. The CDR3 totals 12 residues. V lost 8 bases, J lost 1 base, and 9 bases lay in between. The CDR3 nucleotides read TGTGCCAGCGGCCGGGCGTCCTACGAGCAGTACGTC. Amino acids: CASGRASYEQYV.

The J gene is TRBJ2-4, the V gene TRBV2; D could derive from TRBD1 or TRBD2 (5 bases each). The CDR3 runs 14 residues. Germline-derived CDR1 and CDR2 are SNHLY and FYNNEI. Between the trimmed V and J ends, which lost 7 bases and 9 bases, there was a span of 19 bases. Here the CDR3 reads CASKPGEGRGIQYF. The CDR3 bases are TGTGCCAGCAAACCCGGAGAGGGTAGGGGCATTCAGTACTTC.

This clonotype has just a few counts. The chain is built from TRBV6-5 and TRBJ2-1, with a weak D call TRBD1 (6 bases). Germline loops: CDR1 MNHEY, CDR2 SVGAGI. Trimming stripped 0 bases from V and 0 bases from J, with 6 bases between. The CDR3 totals 15 residues. This chain's CDR3 is CASSYSGHSYNEQFF. The CDR3 nucleotides read TGTGCCAGCAGTTACTCGGGACACTCCTACAATGAGCAGTTCTTC.

The rearrangement links TRBV6-5 to TRBJ2-4; D may be TRBD1 (6 bases). The J call may be incorrect, as the DNA end agrees better with TRBJ2-7. CDR1 is MNHEY and CDR2 is SVGAGI in the germline V gene. This CDR3 spans 14 amino acids. In DNA, the CDR3 is TGTGCCAGCAGTGATCGACAGGATCGCTACGAGCAGTACTTC. Encoded protein: CASSDRQDRYEQYF.

This clonotype was recorded many times. This rearrangement joins TRBV4-1 to TRBJ1-5, with D perhaps TRBD1 (6 bases). The CDR3 consists of 15 residues. V was pared by 0 bases and J by 1 base, with 7 bases between. Germline CDR1 is MGHRA and CDR2 is YSYEKL. The CDR3 nucleotides read TGCGCCAGCAGCCAAGATCAGGGGAGCAATCAGCCCCAGCATTTT. It encodes CASSQDQGSNQPQHF.

The chain has TRBV12-3 or TRBV12-4 and TRBJ2-2, with 7 positions matching TRBD2. V shed 5 bases and J 2 bases; nucleotides not matched to a gene: 2. CDR3 length equals 14 residues. CDR3 coding DNA: TGTGCCAGCAGTAGGGACTATAACACCGGGGAGCTGTTTTTT. It translates to CASSRDYNTGELFF.

V and J are TRBV24-1 and TRBJ2-1; D might be TRBD1 (6 bases). Trimming shortened V by 7 bases and J by 1 base, and 13 bases separated the two germline ends. CDR1 and CDR2 (germline): KGHDR, SFDVKD. The CDR3 totals 15 residues. The DNA for the CDR3 is TGTGCCACCAGCGGACAACAGGGTTCCTACAATGAGCAGTTCTTC. This encodes CATSGQQGSYNEQFF.

The chain carries TRBV5-4 and TRBJ2-1; D may be TRBD1 (8 bases). The CDR3 has 15 amino acids. The germline CDR1 and CDR2 sequences are SGHNT and YYREEE (reference sequence). The V end lost 2 bases, the J end lost 8 bases, and 17 bases lay between the germline ends. DNA for the CDR3: TGTGCCAGCAGCTTCACACACAGGGGGGGAGATGAGCAGTTCTTC. This encodes CASSFTHRGGDEQFF.

V usage is TRBV4-2 and J usage is TRBJ2-5, with D possibly being TRBD1 (5 bases). This CDR3 has 16 amino acids. V was cut by 1 base and J by 0 bases, with 12 bases left in between. Germline-derived CDR1 and CDR2 are LGHNA and YNFKEQ. The CDR3 DNA follows: TGTGCCAGCAGCCAAGGAGAACGGACACACCAAGAGACCCAGTACTTC. Protein: CASSQGERTHQETQYF.

The rearrangement uses TRBV7-7 and TRBJ2-3; D unclear. Germline CDR1 is SSHAT and CDR2 is FNYEAQ (reference sequence). V was pared by 4 bases and J by 1 base, with 6 bases between. The CDR3 loop spans 13 amino acids. In DNA, the CDR3 is TGTGCCAGCAGCTCTGAGCGCACAGATACGCAGTATTTT. This codes for CASSSERTDTQYF.

Points on this clonotype: Since a much larger clone is just one base distant, this may be a read error. The chain has TRBV25-1 and TRBJ2-7; no reliable D call. The germline V gene has CDR1 MGHDK and CDR2 SYGVNS. This CDR3 has 20 residues. Trimming removed 6 bases from V and 5 bases from J, with 35 bases in between. The chain's CDR3 is CASRGPILSGGLVPSHEQYF. CDR3 DNA: TGTGCCAGCAGGGGTCCAATTTTGTCGGGCGGCCTAGTTCCTTCCCACGAGCAGTACTTC.

This clonotype was observed a few times. This sequence joins TRBV13 and TRBJ2-3; 7 positions match TRBD2. The CDR3 runs to 16 residues. Germline-derived CDR1 and CDR2 are PRHDT and FYEKMQ (reference sequence). Trimming cost V 4 bases and J 0 bases; bases outside gene matches: 7. The CDR3 region is CASSSFLADSTDTQYF. DNA of the CDR3: TGTGCCAGCAGCTCCTTCCTAGCGGATAGCACAGATACGCAGTATTTT.

On this clonotype itself: This may be a read error, as it is one base from a much larger clone. The chain links TRBV28 to TRBJ2-5; no reliable D call. The better agreement between TRBJ2-4 and the DNA end casts doubt on the J call. Germline V gene data show CDR1 as MDHEN and CDR2 as SYDVKM. The CDR3 consists of 12 residues. The DNA of the CDR3 is TGTGCCAGCGGTCGCTTTGGAAACATTCAGTACTTC. It specifies CASGRFGNIQYF.

In its sample, this clonotype was seen a few times. The V and J genes are TRBV20-1 and TRBJ1-2; 10 bases line up with TRBD1. V trimming: 3 bases; J trimming: 2 bases; junction bases outside the gene matches: 3. From germline, CDR1 is DFQATT and CDR2 SNEGSKA (reference sequence). This CDR3 is built from 14 residues. CDR3 sequence: CSARLGQGNYGYTF. The CDR3 bases are TGCAGTGCTAGGCTGGGACAGGGGAACTATGGCTACACCTTC.

The chain recombines TRBV5-1 with TRBJ2-7, with D unresolved. CDR1 SGHRS and CDR2 YFSETQ come from the germline V gene. The CDR3 length is 15 residues. Between the trimmed V and J ends, which lost 0 bases and 2 bases, there was a span of 12 bases. The CDR3 region is CASSLALGIAYEQYF. The CDR3 DNA reads as TGCGCCAGCAGCTTGGCCTTGGGGATAGCCTACGAGCAGTACTTC.

On this clonotype itself: The junction and the germline gene differ at one end; a read error may be behind it. The chain links TRBV6-1 to TRBJ2-1; perhaps TRBD2 as D (6 bases). The CDR3 totals 14 residues. Germline values: CDR1 MNHNS, CDR2 SASEGT. CDR3 protein: CASSLSGSNNEQFF. The CDR3 nucleotides are TGTGCCAGCAGCCTTAGCGGCTCCAACAATGAGCAGTTCTTC.

This chain connects TRBV2 to TRBJ1-2; 7 positions agree with TRBD1. Germline CDR1 SNHLY, CDR2 FYNNEI. V was pared by 8 bases and J by 4 bases, with 4 bases of the junction left unmatched. The CDR3 has 12 residues. The CDR3 DNA reads TGTGCCAGCGTGGACAGGTTCTATGGCTACACCTTC. Amino acids: CASVDRFYGYTF.

This sequence joins TRBV7-2 and TRBJ1-1; a possible D gene is TRBD1 (6 bases). Germline lookup yields CDR1 SGHTA and CDR2 FQGNSA. This CDR3 has 15 residues. V dropped 5 bases and J dropped 0 bases, with 13 bases sitting between them. The CDR3 protein is CASSANGQLNTEAFF. CDR3 sequence (DNA): TGTGCCAGCAGCGCGAACGGACAGCTGAACACTGAAGCTTTCTTT.